Presented here are 9 T cell receptor beta chains from one specimen sequenced in a study of T-cell memory formation after mild COVID-19. TCRdb re-called the 5' RACE reads through MiXCR, storing one row per CDR3 protein. The sample records 400,000 or so distinct CDR3 sequences, roughly 20% being singletons. The sample taken for sequencing was PBMCs or a T cell subset sorted from them (not recorded which). These receptors came from an adult woman who had mild COVID-19 (a few samples of this study predate the infection). Cell type and time point are not known.

This clonotype was detected only once. V gene TRBV14 combines with J gene TRBJ2-1; TRBD2 matches at 10 bases. Germline CDR1 is SGHDN and CDR2 is FVKESK. The J segment lost 9 bases and the V segment lost 1 base, leaving 15 bases of the junction unmatched. The CDR3 covers 18 residues. CDR3 in amino acids: CASSQGKTSGYGLSEQFF. CDR3 coding DNA: TGTGCCAGCAGCCAAGGGAAGACTAGCGGGTACGGGTTATCTGAGCAGTTCTTC.

This chain uses TRBV24-1 with TRBJ2-3; tentative D call: TRBD1 (5 bases). This CDR3 has 13 amino acids. Germline assignment: CDR1 KGHDR and CDR2 SFDVKD. Trimming removed 9 bases at V and 0 bases at J, with 9 bases between. The CDR3 DNA is TGTGCCACCCGGACAACGAGCACAGATACGCAGTATTTT. Its protein is CATRTTSTDTQYF.

This clonotype was detected a few times. This chain connects TRBV6-1 to TRBJ1-5; D unresolved. The germline V gene has CDR1 MNHNS and CDR2 SASEGT. With 0 bases removed from V and 9 bases from J, the gap between germline ends came to 12 bases. This CDR3 region has 14 residues. The CDR3 here is CASSEAPDGRPQHF. As DNA, the CDR3 is TGTGCCAGCAGTGAAGCCCCGGACGGCCGGCCCCAGCATTTT.

The chain combines TRBV20-1 with TRBJ1-4; no firm D call. The V and J ends lost 3 bases and 11 bases respectively, with 10 bases between them. CDR3 length: 11 residues. Germline V gene sequence: CDR1 DFQATT, CDR2 SNEGSKA (reference sequence). The CDR3 DNA reads TGCAGTGCTAGTGCACAGAACAAACTGTTTTTT. It specifies CSASAQNKLFF.

This clonotype has only a few counts. The chain has TRBV7-9 and TRBJ1-2; 9 bases are a match to TRBD1. CDR3 length: 15 amino acids. Germline CDR1 is SEHNR and CDR2 is FQNEAQ (reference sequence). After removal of 2 bases from V and 10 bases from J, the junction contained 11 bases not matched to a gene. DNA for the CDR3: TGTGCCAGCAGCTTAACCCGCGGACAGGGGCAGGACTACACCTTC. It specifies CASSLTRGQGQDYTF.

This clonotype was seen a handful of times. The chain combines TRBV24-1 with TRBJ2-2, with D perhaps being TRBD1 or TRBD2 (5 bases each). V was cut by 5 bases and J by 0 bases, with 12 bases left in between. This CDR3 is built from 16 residues. Germline CDR1 reads KGHDR; CDR2 reads SFDVKD. The CDR3 is CATSAFGDANTGELFF. The CDR3 DNA follows: TGTGCCACCAGTGCATTCGGGGACGCGAACACCGGGGAGCTGTTTTTT.

This CDR3 is CASSGGLSDTDTQYF. Here the CDR3 DNA reads TGTGCCAGCAGTGGGGGACTATCGGACACAGATACGCAGTATTTT. The rearrangement uses TRBV2 and TRBJ2-3, with 7 bases aligning to TRBD2. J was trimmed by 2 bases and V by 4 bases; bases with no gene match: 6. The CDR3 spans 15 residues. Germline V gene data show CDR1 as SNHLY and CDR2 as FYNNEI. The whole variable domain, remainder taken from reference TRBV2 and TRBJ2-3, is EPEVTQTPSHQVTQMGQEVILRCVPISNHLYFYWYRQILGQKVEFLVSFYNNEISEKSEIFDDQFSVERPDGSNFTLKIRSTKLEDSAMYFCASSGGLSDTDTQYFGPGTRLTVL.

This chain joins TRBV7-9 and TRBJ1-1; TRBD1 matches at 8 bases. Germline V CDR1 and CDR2: SEHNR, FQNEAQ (reference sequence). V was clipped by 5 bases and J by 3 bases; unmatched bases: 8. This CDR3 is 15 amino acids long. The CDR3 spells CASSTRQGTDTEAFF. The CDR3 DNA sequence: TGTGCCAGCAGCACCCGACAGGGGACGGACACTGAAGCTTTCTTT.

This clonotype was detected a few times. V and J are TRBV7-9 and TRBJ1-1; D not certain. This CDR3 is built from 12 residues. Germline CDR1 SEHNR, CDR2 FQNEAQ (reference sequence). Trimming took off 5 bases at V and 11 bases at J, with 15 bases between the two ends. This chain's CDR3 is CASSPGGGGAFF. The CDR3 bases are TGTGCCAGCAGCCCAGGTGGAGGAGGGGCTTTCTTT.